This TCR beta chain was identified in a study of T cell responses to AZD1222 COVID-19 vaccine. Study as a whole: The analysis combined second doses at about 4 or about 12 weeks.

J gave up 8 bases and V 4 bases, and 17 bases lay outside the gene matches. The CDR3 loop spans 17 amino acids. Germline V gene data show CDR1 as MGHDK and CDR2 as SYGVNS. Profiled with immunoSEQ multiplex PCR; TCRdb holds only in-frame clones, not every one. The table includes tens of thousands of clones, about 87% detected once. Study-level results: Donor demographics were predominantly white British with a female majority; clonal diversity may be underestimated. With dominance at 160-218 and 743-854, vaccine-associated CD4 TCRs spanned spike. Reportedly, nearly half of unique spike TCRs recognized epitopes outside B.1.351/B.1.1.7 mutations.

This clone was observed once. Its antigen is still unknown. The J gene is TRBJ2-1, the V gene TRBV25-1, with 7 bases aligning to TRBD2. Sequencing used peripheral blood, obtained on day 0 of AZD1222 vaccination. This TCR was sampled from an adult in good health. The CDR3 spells CASSAPGRAVKSYEQFF. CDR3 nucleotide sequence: TGTGCCAGCAGTGCTCCGGGGAGGGCGGTTAAAAGTTATGAGCAGTTCTTC.